This is a list of T cell receptor beta chains from one sample in a study of T-cell memory formation after mild COVID-19. TCRdb ran MiXCR on the 5' RACE reads and lists one entry per CDR3 protein. The repertoire holds roughly 86,000 distinct CDR3 sequences, about 14% seen once, with approximately 40% in the top ten. The sequencing input was PBMCs or a T cell subset sorted from them (not recorded which). Every receptor here comes from a man aged 18 to 35 who had mild COVID-19 (a few samples of this study predate the infection). Cell type and time point are not known. Each CDR3 is given with its conserved first and last residue. The D gene is left open where the match is weak. Clone sizes are given selectively: once, few, many, or a class where the clone is expanded.

d_call | j_call | v_call | clone_size | cdr3_aa | cdr3_nt
TRBD2 | TRBJ2-7 | TRBV2 | few | CASSEGRRGGASYEQYF | TGTGCCAGCAGTGAGGGGCGGCGGGGGGGCGCCTCCTACGAGCAGTACTTC
TRBD2 | TRBJ2-7 | TRBV20-1 | . | CSARHGTSGFSYEQYF | TGCAGTGCTAGGCACGGGACTAGCGGGTTCTCCTACGAGCAGTACTTC
. | TRBJ2-5 | TRBV6-5 | . | CASTRGEQETQYF | TGTGCCAGCACCCGAGGGGAGCAAGAGACCCAGTACTTC
TRBD2 | TRBJ2-1 | TRBV7-2 | many | CASSLRSGVGHNEQFF | TGTGCCAGCAGCTTGCGCAGCGGGGTGGGGCACAATGAGCAGTTCTTC
. | TRBJ1-5 | TRBV27 | . | CATTPGLGQPQHF | TGTGCCACCACCCCCGGTTTAGGTCAGCCCCAGCATTTT
. | TRBJ2-5 | TRBV7-7 | . | CASSLEPVNQETQYF | TGTGCCAGCAGCTTAGAACCGGTCAATCAAGAGACCCAGTACTTC
. | TRBJ2-5 | TRBV9 | few | CASSVYPQETQYF | TGTGCCAGCAGCGTATATCCACAAGAGACCCAGTACTTC
. | TRBJ2-6 | TRBV6-4 | few | CASSEAPYSGANVLTF | TGTGCCAGCAGTGAAGCGCCCTACTCTGGGGCCAACGTCCTGACTTTC
. | TRBJ1-1 | TRBV18 | . | CASSPPGDTEAFF | TGTGCCAGCTCACCACCGGGGGACACTGAAGCTTTCTTT
TRBD2 | TRBJ2-3 | TRBV7-3 | once | CASSPLAGSRTDTQYF | TGTGCCAGCAGCCCTCTAGCGGGGAGTCGCACAGATACGCAGTATTTT
. | TRBJ1-1 | TRBV9 | . | CASSVDGLGGDTEAFF | TGTGCCAGCAGCGTAGACGGGCTGGGGGGGGACACTGAAGCTTTCTTT
TRBD1 | TRBJ2-6 | TRBV6-2/TRBV6-3 | . | CASRHRGGGANVLTF | TGTGCCAGCAGACACAGGGGCGGTGGGGCCAACGTCCTGACTTTC
. | TRBJ2-5 | TRBV20-1 | . | CSASLDAETQYF | TGCAGTGCTAGCTTGGATGCGGAGACCCAGTACTTC
. | TRBJ2-1 | TRBV12-1 | . | CASSRAGTGLGENEQFF | TGTGCCAGCAGTCGAGCCGGGACAGGGTTAGGTGAGAATGAGCAGTTCTTC
. | TRBJ1-1 | TRBV12-3/TRBV12-4 | many | CASSRPNTEAFF | TGTGCCAGCAGTCGTCCTAACACTGAAGCTTTCTTT
. | TRBJ2-3 | TRBV5-1 | few | CASSGRQGATDTQYF | TGCGCCAGCAGTGGTCGGCAGGGTGCCACAGATACGCAGTATTTT
. | TRBJ2-2 | TRBV29-1 | . | CSVESSDTGELFF | TGCAGCGTTGAATCATCCGACACCGGGGAGCTGTTTTTT
TRBD2 | TRBJ2-3 | TRBV12-3/TRBV12-4 | few | CASSPWLAGLPSTDTQYF | TGTGCCAGCAGCCCCTGGTTAGCGGGGTTACCTAGCACAGATACGCAGTATTTT
TRBD1 | TRBJ2-7 | TRBV4-3 | . | CASGQGRTSEQYF | TGCGCCAGCGGACAGGGGCGGACGTCCGAGCAGTACTTC
TRBD2 | TRBJ2-5 | TRBV20-1 | once | CSARDTSGGRETQYF | TGCAGTGCTAGAGATACTAGCGGGGGGAGGGAGACCCAGTACTTC
. | TRBJ2-5 | TRBV3-2 | . | CASSPGLAVDETQYF | TGTGCCAGCAGCCCCGGACTAGCGGTGGATGAGACCCAGTACTTC